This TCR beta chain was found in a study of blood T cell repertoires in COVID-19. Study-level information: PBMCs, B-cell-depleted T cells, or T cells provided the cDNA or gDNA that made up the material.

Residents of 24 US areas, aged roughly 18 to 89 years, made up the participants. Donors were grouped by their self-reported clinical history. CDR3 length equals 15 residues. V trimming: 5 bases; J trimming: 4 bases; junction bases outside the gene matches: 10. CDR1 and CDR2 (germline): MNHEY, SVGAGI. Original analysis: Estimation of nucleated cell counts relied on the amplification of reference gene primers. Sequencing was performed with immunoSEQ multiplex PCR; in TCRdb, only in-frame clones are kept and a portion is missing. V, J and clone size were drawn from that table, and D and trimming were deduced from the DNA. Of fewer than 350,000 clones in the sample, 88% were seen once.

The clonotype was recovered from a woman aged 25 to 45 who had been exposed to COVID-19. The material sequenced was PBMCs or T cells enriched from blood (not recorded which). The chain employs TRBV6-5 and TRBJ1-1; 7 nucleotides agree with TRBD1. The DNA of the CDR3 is TGTGCCAGCAGTATAGACAGGGCGTCCGCCACTGAAGCTTTCTTT. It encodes CASSIDRASATEAFF.